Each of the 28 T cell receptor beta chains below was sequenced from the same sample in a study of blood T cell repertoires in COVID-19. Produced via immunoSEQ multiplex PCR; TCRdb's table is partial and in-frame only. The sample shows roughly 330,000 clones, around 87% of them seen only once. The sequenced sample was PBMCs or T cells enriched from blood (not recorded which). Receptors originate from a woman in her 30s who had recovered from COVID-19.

CDR3 in amino acids: CASSRGRTGLLDYGYTF. The CDR3 bases are TGTGCCAGCAGCAGGGGGCGGACAGGTCTCCTTGACTATGGCTACACCTTC. V usage is TRBV13 and J usage is TRBJ1-2; 7 bases match TRBD1. This CDR3 contains 17 residues. Trimming cost V 5 bases and J 3 bases; bases outside gene matches: 15. The germline V gene has CDR1 PRHDT and CDR2 FYEKMQ (reference sequence).

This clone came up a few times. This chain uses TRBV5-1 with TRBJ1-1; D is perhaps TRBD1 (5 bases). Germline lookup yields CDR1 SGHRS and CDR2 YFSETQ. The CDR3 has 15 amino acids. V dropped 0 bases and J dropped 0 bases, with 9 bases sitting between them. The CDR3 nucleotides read TGCGCCAGCAGCTTGGCGAAGGGGATGAACACTGAAGCTTTCTTT. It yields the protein CASSLAKGMNTEAFF. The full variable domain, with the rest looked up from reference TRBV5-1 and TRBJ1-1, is KAGVTQTPRYLIKTRGQQVTLSCSPISGHRSVSWYQQTPGQGLQFLFEYFSETQRNKGNFPGRFSGRQFSNSRSEMNVSTLELGDSALYLCASSLAKGMNTEAFFGQGTRLTVV.

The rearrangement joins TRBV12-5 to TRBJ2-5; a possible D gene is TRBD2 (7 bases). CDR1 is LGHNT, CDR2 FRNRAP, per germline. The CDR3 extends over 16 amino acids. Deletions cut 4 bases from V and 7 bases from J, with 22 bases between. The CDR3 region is CASGSPKGGGGGTQYF. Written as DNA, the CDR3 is TGTGCTAGTGGTTCCCCGAAAGGCGGGGGCGGGGGGACCCAGTACTTC.

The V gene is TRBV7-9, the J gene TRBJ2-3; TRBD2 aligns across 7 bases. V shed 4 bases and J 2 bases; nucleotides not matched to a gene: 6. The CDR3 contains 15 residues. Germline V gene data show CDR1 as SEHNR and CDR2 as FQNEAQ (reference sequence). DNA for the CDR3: TGTGCCAGCAGCTCATGGGGGACTAACACAGATACGCAGTATTTT. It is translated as CASSSWGTNTDTQYF. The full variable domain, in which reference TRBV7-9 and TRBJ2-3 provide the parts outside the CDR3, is DTGVSQNPRHKITKRGQNVTFRCDPISEHNRLYWYRQTLGQGPEFLTYFQNEAQLEKSRLLSDRFSAERPKGSFSTLEIQRTEQGDSAMYLCASSSWGTNTDTQYFGPGTRLTVL.

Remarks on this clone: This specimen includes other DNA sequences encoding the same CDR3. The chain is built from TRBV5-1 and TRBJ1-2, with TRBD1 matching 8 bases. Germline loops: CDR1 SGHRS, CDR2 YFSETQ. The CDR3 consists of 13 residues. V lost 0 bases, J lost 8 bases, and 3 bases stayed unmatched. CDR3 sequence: CASSLETGGGYTF. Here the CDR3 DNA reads TGCGCCAGCAGCTTGGAAACAGGGGGAGGCTACACCTTC.

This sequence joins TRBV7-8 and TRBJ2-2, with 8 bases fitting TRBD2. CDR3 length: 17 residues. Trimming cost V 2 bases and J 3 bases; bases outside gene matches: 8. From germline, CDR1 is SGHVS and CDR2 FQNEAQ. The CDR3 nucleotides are TGTGCCAGCAGCTTACGAATGAGCGGGGGCTACACCGGGGAGCTGTTTTTT. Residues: CASSLRMSGGYTGELFF.

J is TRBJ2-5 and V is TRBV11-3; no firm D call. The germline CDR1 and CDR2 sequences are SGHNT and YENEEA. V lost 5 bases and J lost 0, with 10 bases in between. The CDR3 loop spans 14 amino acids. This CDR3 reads CASSPRFDQETQYF. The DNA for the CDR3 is TGTGCCAGCAGCCCGCGGTTTGACCAAGAGACCCAGTACTTC.

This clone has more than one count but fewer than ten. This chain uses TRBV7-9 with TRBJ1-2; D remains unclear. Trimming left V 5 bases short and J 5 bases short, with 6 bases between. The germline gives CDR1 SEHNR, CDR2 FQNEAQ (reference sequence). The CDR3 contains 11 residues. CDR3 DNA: TGTGCCAGCAGCAGGGTATATGGCTACACCTTC. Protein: CASSRVYGYTF.

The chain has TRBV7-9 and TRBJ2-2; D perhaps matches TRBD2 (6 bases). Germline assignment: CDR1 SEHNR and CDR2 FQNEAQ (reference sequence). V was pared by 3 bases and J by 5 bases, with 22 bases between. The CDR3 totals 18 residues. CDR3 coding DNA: TGTGCCAGCAGCTTCGGGGTTTTGCTAGCGCAGCGAACCGGGGAGCTGTTTTTT. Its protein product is CASSFGVLLAQRTGELFF.

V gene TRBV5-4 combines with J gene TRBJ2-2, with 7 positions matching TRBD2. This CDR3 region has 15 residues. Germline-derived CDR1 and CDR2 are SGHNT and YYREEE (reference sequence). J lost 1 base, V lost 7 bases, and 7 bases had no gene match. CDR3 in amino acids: CASRGLNENTGELFF. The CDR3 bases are TGTGCCAGCCGGGGACTAAATGAGAACACCGGGGAGCTGTTTTTT.

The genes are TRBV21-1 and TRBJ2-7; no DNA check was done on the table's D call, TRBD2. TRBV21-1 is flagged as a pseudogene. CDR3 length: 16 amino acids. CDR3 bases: TGTGCCAGCAGCAAAGCTTGTGGGGGCTTAGCGGGGGTGGAGTACTTC. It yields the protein CASSKACGGLAGVEYF.

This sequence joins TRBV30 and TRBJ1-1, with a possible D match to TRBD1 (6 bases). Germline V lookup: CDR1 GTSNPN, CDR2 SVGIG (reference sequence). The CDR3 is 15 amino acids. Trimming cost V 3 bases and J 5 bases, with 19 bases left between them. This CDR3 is CAWSAHGGLGTEAFF. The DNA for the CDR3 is TGTGCCTGGAGCGCCCACGGGGGGCTGGGAACTGAAGCTTTCTTT.

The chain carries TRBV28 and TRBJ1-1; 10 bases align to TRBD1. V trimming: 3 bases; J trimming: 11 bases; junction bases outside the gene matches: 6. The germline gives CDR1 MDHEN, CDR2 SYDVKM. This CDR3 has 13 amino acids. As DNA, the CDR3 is TGTGCCAGCAGTTTCCTGGACAGGGGGGATGCTTTCTTT. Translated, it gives CASSFLDRGDAFF.

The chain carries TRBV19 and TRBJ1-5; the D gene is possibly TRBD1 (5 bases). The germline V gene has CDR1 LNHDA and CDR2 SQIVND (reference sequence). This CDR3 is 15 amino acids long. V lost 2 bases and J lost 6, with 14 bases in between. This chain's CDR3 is CASSIWAGSTQPQHF. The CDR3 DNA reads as TGTGCCAGTAGTATATGGGCAGGGTCAACTCAGCCCCAGCATTTT.

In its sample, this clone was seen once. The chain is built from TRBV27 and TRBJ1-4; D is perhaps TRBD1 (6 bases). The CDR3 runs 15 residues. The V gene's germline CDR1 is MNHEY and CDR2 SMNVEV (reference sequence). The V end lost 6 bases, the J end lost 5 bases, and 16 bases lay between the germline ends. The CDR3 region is CASSSWDTGNEKLFF. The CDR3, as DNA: TGTGCCAGCAGCTCATGGGACACGGGAAATGAAAAACTGTTTTTT.

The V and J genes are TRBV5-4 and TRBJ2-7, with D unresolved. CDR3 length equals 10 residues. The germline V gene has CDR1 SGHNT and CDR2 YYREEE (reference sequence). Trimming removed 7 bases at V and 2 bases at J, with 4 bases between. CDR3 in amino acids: CASGPYEQYF. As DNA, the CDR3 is TGTGCCAGCGGCCCCTACGAGCAGTACTTC.

The DNA for the CDR3 is TGCGCCAGCAGCCCGAGGGCCTGGGACTCCCAGCAGTTCTTC. Protein: CASSPRAWDSQQFF. The J gene is TRBJ2-1, the V gene TRBV4-3, with a possible D match to TRBD2 (6 bases). The CDR3 totals 14 residues. The germline gives CDR1 LGHNA, CDR2 YSLEER. Trimming left V 4 bases short and J 11 bases short, with 18 bases between.

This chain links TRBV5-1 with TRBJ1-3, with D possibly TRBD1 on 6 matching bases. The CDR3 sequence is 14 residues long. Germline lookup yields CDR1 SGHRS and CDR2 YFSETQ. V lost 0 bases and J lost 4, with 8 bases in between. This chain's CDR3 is CASSLAGEGNTIYF. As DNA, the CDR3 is TGCGCCAGCAGCTTGGCAGGGGAGGGAAACACCATATATTTT.

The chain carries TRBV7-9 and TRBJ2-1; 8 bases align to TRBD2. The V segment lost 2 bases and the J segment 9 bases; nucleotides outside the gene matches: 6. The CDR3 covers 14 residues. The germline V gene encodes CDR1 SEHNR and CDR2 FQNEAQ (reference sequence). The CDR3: CASSLMAGGGEQFF. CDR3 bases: TGTGCCAGCAGCTTAATGGCGGGGGGAGGTGAGCAGTTCTTC.

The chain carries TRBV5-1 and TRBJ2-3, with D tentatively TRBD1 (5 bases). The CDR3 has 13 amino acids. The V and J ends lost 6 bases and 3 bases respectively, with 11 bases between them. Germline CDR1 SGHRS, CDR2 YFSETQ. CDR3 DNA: TGCGCCAGCACCCTCAGGGATACAGATACGCAGTATTTT. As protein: CASTLRDTDTQYF.

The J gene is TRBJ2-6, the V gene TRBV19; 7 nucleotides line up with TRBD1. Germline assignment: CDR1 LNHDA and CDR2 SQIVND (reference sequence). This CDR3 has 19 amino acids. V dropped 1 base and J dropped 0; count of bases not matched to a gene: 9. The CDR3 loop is CASSIGLDRTPSGANVLTF. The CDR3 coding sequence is TGTGCCAGTAGTATAGGGCTGGACAGGACACCCTCTGGGGCCAACGTCCTGACTTTC.

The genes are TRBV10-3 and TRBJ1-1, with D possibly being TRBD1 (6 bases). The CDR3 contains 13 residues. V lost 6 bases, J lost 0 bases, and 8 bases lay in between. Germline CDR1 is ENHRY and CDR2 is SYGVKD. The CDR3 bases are TGTGCCATCAGGACAGGAGTGAACACTGAAGCTTTCTTT. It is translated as CAIRTGVNTEAFF.

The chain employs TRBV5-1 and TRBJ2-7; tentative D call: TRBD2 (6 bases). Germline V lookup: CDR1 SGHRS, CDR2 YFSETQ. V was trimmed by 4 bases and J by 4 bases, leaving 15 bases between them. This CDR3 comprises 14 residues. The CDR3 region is CASSPQGLMYEQYF. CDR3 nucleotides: TGCGCCAGCAGCCCCCAGGGACTCATGTACGAGCAGTACTTC.

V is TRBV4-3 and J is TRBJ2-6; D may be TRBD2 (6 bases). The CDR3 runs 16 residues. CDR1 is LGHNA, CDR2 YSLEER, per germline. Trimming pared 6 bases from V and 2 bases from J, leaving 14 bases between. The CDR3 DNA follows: TGCGCCAGCAGATTATACGGGGGACCTGGGGCCAACGTCCTGACTTTC. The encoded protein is CASRLYGGPGANVLTF.

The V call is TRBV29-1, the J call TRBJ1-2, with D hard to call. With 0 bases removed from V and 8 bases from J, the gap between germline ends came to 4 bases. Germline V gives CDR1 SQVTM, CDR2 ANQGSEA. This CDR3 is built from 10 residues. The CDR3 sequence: CSVEDRGYTF. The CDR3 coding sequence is TGCAGCGTTGAAGATAGAGGCTACACCTTC. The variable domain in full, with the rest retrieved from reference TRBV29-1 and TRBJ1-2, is SAVISQKPSRDICQRGTSLTIQCQVDSQVTMMFWYRQQPGQSLTLIATANQGSEATYESGFVIDKFPISRPNLTFSTLTVSNMSPEDSSIYLCSVEDRGYTFGSGTRLTVV.

The CDR3 spells CASSDPWGGVSGNTIYF. CDR3 nucleotides: TGTGCCAGCAGTGACCCGTGGGGGGGGGTCTCTGGAAACACCATATATTTT. This chain uses TRBV25-1 with TRBJ1-3; TRBD1 might be the D (5 bases). Trimming pared 3 bases from V and 0 bases from J, leaving 15 bases between. The CDR3 is 17 amino acids. Germline-derived CDR1 and CDR2 are MGHDK and SYGVNS.

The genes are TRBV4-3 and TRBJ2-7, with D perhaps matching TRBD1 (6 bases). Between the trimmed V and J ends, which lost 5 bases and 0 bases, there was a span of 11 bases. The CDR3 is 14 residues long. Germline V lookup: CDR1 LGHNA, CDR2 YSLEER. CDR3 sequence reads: CASSNQGSSYEQYF. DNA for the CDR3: TGCGCCAGCAGCAATCAGGGGAGCTCCTACGAGCAGTACTTC.

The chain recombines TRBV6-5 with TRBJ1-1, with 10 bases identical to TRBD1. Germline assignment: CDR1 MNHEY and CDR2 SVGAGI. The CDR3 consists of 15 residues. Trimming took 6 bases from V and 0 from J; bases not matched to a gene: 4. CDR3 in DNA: TGTGCCAGCAGCGACAGGGGGCAGGTGAACACTGAAGCTTTCTTT. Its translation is CASSDRGQVNTEAFF.